These T cell receptor beta chains were read from a single sample in a study of OX40 agonist ivuxolimab in advanced cancers. Sequencing was performed with immunoSEQ multiplex PCR; in TCRdb, only in-frame clones are kept and a portion is missing. Of fewer than 80,000 clones listed, 65% to 90% are singletons. The starting material was CD4+ or CD8+ T cells sorted from blood, obtained in a trial of the OX40 agonist ivuxolimab. The receptors originated from an adult with an advanced solid tumor such as melanoma, head and neck, liver or kidney cancer. Both conserved end residues are part of each CDR3. D genes are given only for firm matches. Size tells how often a clone was seen (once, few, many) or the class of an expanded clone, and some rows leave it out.

j_call d_call clone_size v_call cdr3_nt cdr3_aa
TRBJ2-7 TRBD2 - TRBV15 TGTGCCACCAGCAGAGAAGGCGGGAGTTACGAGCAGTACTTC CATSREGGSYEQYF
TRBJ2-3 TRBD2 - TRBV7-2 TGTGCCAGCAGCTTACTAGCGGGAGGGCCTGAGGATACGCAGTATTTT CASSLLAGGPEDTQYF
TRBJ2-7 TRBD1 - TRBV11-3 TGTGCCAGCAGCTCTGGGACAGCCTACGAGCAGTACTTC CASSSGTAYEQYF
TRBJ1-6 TRBD1 - TRBV11-2 TGTGCCAGCAGCTTAGTGACAGGGGACAATTCACCCCTCCACTTT CASSLVTGDNSPLHF
TRBJ2-5 TRBD2 - TRBV7-2 TGTGCCAGCAGCCCCCGTGGGGGGGGGACCCAGTACTTC CASSPRGGGTQYF
TRBJ1-2 - - TRBV2 TGTGCCAGCAGGGGGCAGGGCTTGAACTATGGCTACACCTTC CASRGQGLNYGYTF
TRBJ2-1 TRBD1 - TRBV7-7 TGTGCCAGCAGCTTGCGGCCCCCAGGGGGGCAGGGGGCGCCTAATGAGCAGTTCTTC CASSLRPPGGQGAPNEQFF
TRBJ2-7 - - TRBV18 TGTGCCAGCTCACCCCGGGACGGATTAAACTACGAGCAGTACTTC CASSPRDGLNYEQYF
TRBJ2-7 TRBD2 - TRBV2 TGTGCCAGCAAGGGGCGGGAGGGTTCCTACGAGCAGTACTTC CASKGREGSYEQYF
TRBJ1-1 - few TRBV5-5 TGTGCCAGCAGCGCTACATGGGGGAACACTGAAGCTTTCTTT CASSATWGNTEAFF
TRBJ1-2 - - TRBV5-4 TGTGCCAGCAGCTCCAAAGCTAGCATCTATGGCTACACCTTC CASSSKASIYGYTF
TRBJ2-7 - - TRBV18 TGTGCCAGCTCACCATCAGCTACCTCGGGTTACGAGCAGTACTTC CASSPSATSGYEQYF
TRBJ1-3 - - TRBV18 TGTGCCAGCTCACCAAGTTCCAGCATCTCTGGAAACACCATATATTTT CASSPSSSISGNTIYF
TRBJ2-7 TRBD2 - TRBV18 TGTGCCAGCTCACCCCTAGCGGGAAATGCCTACGAGCAGTACTTC CASSPLAGNAYEQYF
TRBJ2-7 - - TRBV20-1 TGCAGTGCTAGCCTGGGAGGCAGGTCCGTATTC CSASLGGRSVF
TRBJ2-5 - - TRBV7-8 TGTGCCAGCAGCTTCGGGGATCGGGAGACCCAGTACTTC CASSFGDRETQYF
TRBJ2-7 - - TRBV10-3 TGTGCCATCAGTATCACGGGCTACGAGCAGTACTTC CAISITGYEQYF
TRBJ1-2 - few TRBV7-8 TGTGCCAGCAGCTTAAGGCAGTCTCTCCTAGCTAACTATGGCTACACCTTC CASSLRQSLLANYGYTF
TRBJ2-1 TRBD1 - TRBV25-1 TGTGCCAGCAGCTTACAGGGGGCCCGGAATGAGCAGTTCTTC CASSLQGARNEQFF
TRBJ1-1 - - TRBV6-6 TGTGCCAGCAGCCGTGGGACACACCGGGGAGCTTTCTTT CASSRGTHRGAFF
TRBJ1-2 - few TRBV29-1 TGCAGCGTTGGAGCATTAGGGTATGGCTACACCTTC CSVGALGYGYTF
TRBJ2-7 - - TRBV19 TGTGCCAGTAGTCCCGGGACCGAGTACGAGCAGTACTTC CASSPGTEYEQYF
TRBJ2-3 - - TRBV4-3 TGCGCCAGCAGCCCAGGGTTGGCAGATACGCAGTATTTT CASSPGLADTQYF
TRBJ2-2 TRBD1 once TRBV11-2 TGTGCCAGCAGCCCCGGACAGGCGGCCGGGGAGCTGTTTTTT CASSPGQAAGELFF
TRBJ2-2 - - TRBV11-2 TGTGCCAGCAGCTTAAATACGGATCTCGGGGGAAACACCGGGGAGCTGTTTTTT CASSLNTDLGGNTGELFF
TRBJ1-2 - - TRBV28 TGTGCCAGCAGTTCCGACATGTTCAATGGCTACACCTTC CASSSDMFNGYTF
TRBJ2-1 TRBD2 - TRBV7-3 TGTGCCAGCAGCATCAGCGGGGGTCACTACAATGAGCAGTTCTTC CASSISGGHYNEQFF
TRBJ2-3 - few TRBV5-1 TGCGCCAGCAGCTTGGTAGGGGCTACAGATACGCAGTATTTT CASSLVGATDTQYF
TRBJ2-1 - - TRBV5-6 TGTGCCAGCAGCCCTGGGGGCCTCGAGCAGTTCTTC CASSPGGLEQFF
TRBJ2-2 TRBD1 - TRBV28 TGTGCCAGCAGGGGGGCCGGGACAGTCTTAACCGGGGAGCTGTTTTTT CASRGAGTVLTGELFF
TRBJ1-1 - - TRBV7-7 TGTGCTAGCAGCTTGGACAAGAACACTGAAGCTTTCTTT CASSLDKNTEAFF
TRBJ2-1 TRBD1 - TRBV5-1 TGCGCCAGCAGCTCTGGACAGGGGGCACACAATGAGCAGTTCTTC CASSSGQGAHNEQFF
TRBJ1-1 - - TRBV27 TGTGCCAGCCGCGCCGGGGACGGAATGAACACTGAAGCTTTCTTT CASRAGDGMNTEAFF
TRBJ2-7 - - TRBV6-1 TGTGCCAGCGTTGACAGCTACGAGCAGTACTTC CASVDSYEQYF
TRBJ2-1 TRBD1 - TRBV18 TGTGCCAGCTCCAAGGGACAGGATTACAATGAGCAGTTCTTC CASSKGQDYNEQFF
TRBJ2-1 - - TRBV29-1 TGCAGCGTTGAATGGGGGACTCCCAGGGGGGAGCAGTTCTTC CSVEWGTPRGEQFF
TRBJ2-7 - - TRBV28 TGTGCCAGCAGTTTTTCCGGACAGTCCTACGAGCAGTACTTC CASSFSGQSYEQYF
TRBJ1-5 TRBD1 - TRBV28 TGTGCCAGCAGGGGACAGTTGAGATATAGCAATCAGCCCCAGCATTTT CASRGQLRYSNQPQHF